The next 30 T cell receptor beta chains were all read from a single sample in a study of T cell changes during pregnancy in multiple sclerosis. This table comes from immunoSEQ multiplex PCR, and its TCRdb copy is limited to in-frame clones, with some not included. Among about 59,000 clones listed, approximately 94% were seen once. Sequenced here: CD8+ T cells from peripheral blood mononuclear cells, sampled after pregnancy. These receptors all come from a female donor with multiple sclerosis, enrolled in a pregnancy study.

The chain uses TRBV7-9 and TRBJ2-3; TRBD1 matches at 8 bases. CDR3 length equals 17 residues. Germline-derived CDR1 and CDR2 are SEHNR and FQNEAQ (reference sequence). The J segment lost 3 bases and the V segment lost 5 bases, leaving 13 bases of the junction unmatched. CDR3 nucleotides: TGTGCCAGCAGCGGGGGGATTGACAGGGGCGATACAGATACGCAGTATTTT. This codes for CASSGGIDRGDTDTQYF.

This clone was found once. The V call is TRBV9, the J call TRBJ1-1; 7 bases are shared with TRBD1. Trimming took 3 bases from V and 0 from J; bases not matched to a gene: 8. This CDR3 comprises 16 residues. The germline CDR1 and CDR2 sequences are SGDLS and YYNGEE. This CDR3 is CASSESTGFMNTEAFF. CDR3 DNA: TGTGCCAGCAGCGAATCGACAGGGTTCATGAACACTGAAGCTTTCTTT.

This sequence joins TRBV30 and TRBJ2-2; possibly TRBD2 for D (5 bases). The CDR3 spans 14 residues. CDR1 and CDR2 from the germline V gene are GTSNPN and SVGIG (reference sequence). V was clipped by 0 bases and J by 3 bases, with 8 bases between them. DNA of the CDR3: TGTGCCTGGAGTGTCGGACTCGACACCGGGGAGCTGTTTTTT. This sequence encodes CAWSVGLDTGELFF.

This sequence joins TRBV7-6 and TRBJ2-3; D call uncertain. V dropped 5 bases and J dropped 3 bases, with 15 bases sitting between them. Germline V lookup: CDR1 SGHVS, CDR2 FNYEAQ. This CDR3 spans 15 amino acids. The CDR3 nucleotides read TGTGCCAGCAGCGCCCTAGAGGTTCGGACAGATACGCAGTATTTT. This sequence encodes CASSALEVRTDTQYF.

This sequence joins TRBV28 and TRBJ2-7; TRBD1 matches at 10 bases. The CDR3 has 15 amino acids. V trimming: 2 bases; J trimming: 5 bases; junction bases outside the gene matches: 6. Germline lookup yields CDR1 MDHEN and CDR2 SYDVKM. The CDR3 loop reads CASSLAGQGSDEQYF. Here the CDR3 DNA reads TGTGCCAGCAGTTTAGCGGGACAGGGGTCCGACGAGCAGTACTTC.

The rearrangement links TRBV4-3 to TRBJ2-7; D unresolved. CDR1 and CDR2 (germline): LGHNA, YSLEER. V was clipped by 1 base and J by 0 bases, with 13 bases between them. The CDR3 contains 16 residues. The CDR3 nucleotides read TGCGCCAGCAGCCAAGCCCCGACGGAGAGCTCCTACGAGCAGTACTTC. Its protein is CASSQAPTESSYEQYF.

The rearrangement uses TRBV7-9 and TRBJ1-2; D unresolved. Trimming shortened V by 5 bases and J by 3 bases, and 10 bases separated the two germline ends. The CDR3 consists of 13 residues. Looked up from germline, CDR1 is SEHNR and CDR2 is FQNEAQ (reference sequence). CDR3 amino acids: CASSPLGDYGYTF. CDR3 DNA sequence: TGTGCCAGCAGCCCCTTGGGCGACTATGGCTACACCTTC. The full variable domain, its missing parts supplied by reference TRBV7-9 and TRBJ1-2, is DTGVSQNPRHKITKRGQNVTFRCDPISEHNRLYWYRQTLGQGPEFLTYFQNEAQLEKSRLLSDRFSAERPKGSFSTLEIQRTEQGDSAMYLCASSPLGDYGYTFGSGTRLTVV.

The rearrangement links TRBV7-6 to TRBJ2-3; no firm D call. V lost 1 base to trimming and J lost 0 bases, with 20 bases between them. CDR1 and CDR2 from the germline V gene are SGHVS and FNYEAQ. The CDR3 extends over 19 amino acids. The chain's CDR3 is CASSLDPRPGPTSTDTQYF. CDR3 DNA sequence: TGTGCCAGCAGCTTAGACCCCCGGCCAGGTCCAACTAGCACAGATACGCAGTATTTT. The full variable domain, in which reference TRBV7-6 and TRBJ2-3 provide the parts outside the CDR3, is GAGVSQSPRYKVTKRGQDVALRCDPISGHVSLYWYRQALGQGPEFLTYFNYEAQQDKSGLPNDRFSAERPEGSISTLTIQRTEQRDSAMYRCASSLDPRPGPTSTDTQYFGPGTRLTVL.

In this sample, this clone turned up once. V gene TRBV18 combines with J gene TRBJ1-3, with TRBD1 identical over 10 bases. Trimming took 4 bases from V and 4 from J; bases not matched to a gene: 10. The CDR3 totals 17 residues. Germline V gene sequence: CDR1 KGHSH, CDR2 LQKENI. CDR3 loop: CASSLRDRGKKGNTIYF. CDR3 bases: TGTGCCAGCTCACTACGGGACAGGGGAAAAAAAGGAAACACCATATATTTT.

Judged by abundance, this clone is medium-sized (0.01 to 0.1%). The V gene is TRBV19, the J gene TRBJ1-2; D might be TRBD1 (5 bases). CDR1 and CDR2 (germline): LNHDA, SQIVND (reference sequence). The CDR3 has 12 amino acids. V lost 7 bases and J lost 4, with 10 bases in between. CDR3: CASTIDSYGYTF. The CDR3 nucleotides are TGTGCCAGTACCATAGACAGCTATGGCTACACCTTC.

The chain uses TRBV19 and TRBJ2-7; 10 bases align to TRBD2. This CDR3 contains 15 residues. CDR1 and CDR2 from the germline V gene are LNHDA and SQIVND (reference sequence). Germline trimming cut 5 bases from V and 0 bases from J; bases unmatched to any gene: 4. CDR3 DNA sequence: TGTGCCAGTAGTGCATCTAGCGGGAGCTCCTACGAGCAGTACTTC. Encoded protein: CASSASSGSSYEQYF.

The V gene is TRBV21-1, the J gene TRBJ2-7; the table gives TRBD2 as D, unverified against the DNA. TRBV21-1 is an annotated pseudogene. This CDR3 region has 13 residues. The CDR3 region has the DNA TGTGCCAGCAGCAAAGAACGGGTGAGCGAGCAGTACTTC. Protein product: CASSKERVSEQYF.

V is TRBV29-1 and J is TRBJ2-7, with a possible D match to TRBD2 (5 bases). From germline, CDR1 is SQVTM and CDR2 ANQGSEA. V was cut by 5 bases and J by 5 bases, with 19 bases left in between. The CDR3 runs to 14 residues. The CDR3 DNA sequence: TGCAGCGTTTTAGGTGGTAGCGCATACCACGAGCAGTACTTC. This sequence encodes CSVLGGSAYHEQYF.

This chain links TRBV11-1 with TRBJ2-1; a weak D match, TRBD1 (8 bases). Between the trimmed V and J ends, which lost 5 bases and 8 bases, there was a span of 16 bases. CDR1 and CDR2 from the germline V gene are SGHAT and FQDESV (reference sequence). This CDR3 has 14 amino acids. The CDR3 protein is CASSGRQGRDEQFF. CDR3 sequence (DNA): TGTGCCAGCAGCGGACGACAGGGGAGGGATGAGCAGTTCTTC.

This clone appeared a few times. DNA of the CDR3: TGTGCCAGCAGTCCTGACAGCTATGGCTACACCTTC. The encoded protein is CASSPDSYGYTF. The genes are TRBV28 and TRBJ1-2; the D gene is possibly TRBD1 (5 bases). Germline V gives CDR1 MDHEN, CDR2 SYDVKM. V lost 5 bases and J 4 bases, leaving 8 bases between the germline ends. This CDR3 spans 12 amino acids.

This clone was seen once. V usage is TRBV9 and J usage is TRBJ2-3, with no clear D. CDR3 length: 13 amino acids. Trimming removed 0 bases at V and 2 bases at J, with 4 bases between. Germline values: CDR1 SGDLS, CDR2 YYNGEE. The DNA of the CDR3 is TGTGCCAGCAGCGTAGGACACACAGATACGCAGTATTTT. This sequence encodes CASSVGHTDTQYF.

The chain combines TRBV13 with TRBJ2-5; D possibly corresponds to TRBD2 (5 bases). With 5 bases removed from V and 4 bases from J, the gap between germline ends came to 14 bases. In germline, CDR1 is PRHDT, CDR2 FYEKMQ (reference sequence). This CDR3 contains 14 residues. CDR3: CASSPRLRGETQYF. DNA for the CDR3: TGTGCCAGCAGCCCCCGACTCCGGGGAGAGACCCAGTACTTC.

Points on this clone: A read error may account for a junction end that differs from germline. Other DNA sequences of this sample code for an identical CDR3. This chain joins TRBV6-5 and TRBJ1-2; D is ambiguous. Germline CDR1 and CDR2: MNHEY and SVGAGI. The CDR3 runs to 14 residues. In DNA, the CDR3 is TGTGCCAGCAGTCCTTCGGGAGGGATATATGGCTACACTTTC. This sequence encodes CASSPSGGIYGYTF.

This clone was detected only a few times. The rearrangement joins TRBV2 to TRBJ2-7; 8 bases fit TRBD1. V lost 6 bases to trimming and J lost 2 bases; unmatched junction nucleotides: 12. The CDR3 consists of 16 residues. CDR1 and CDR2 (germline): SNHLY, FYNNEI. The CDR3 DNA sequence: TGTGCCAGCAGCCACCCGATGGACAGGGCAACCTACGAGCAGTACTTC. It yields the protein CASSHPMDRATYEQYF.

The chain carries TRBV30 and TRBJ1-2; the D gene is possibly TRBD1 (6 bases). The V end was cut by 1 base, the J end by 3 bases, with 6 bases between. This CDR3 region has 12 residues. CDR1 is GTSNPN and CDR2 is SVGIG in the germline V gene (reference sequence). CDR3 bases: TGTGCCTGGAGTGCAGGGGACTATGGCTACACCTTC. Translating gives CAWSAGDYGYTF.

In DNA form, the CDR3 reads TGTGCCAGCAGCTTAGACGGGACAGAAGAGACCCAGTACTTC. Its protein product is CASSLDGTEETQYF. The chain employs TRBV7-8 and TRBJ2-5; 7 nucleotides line up with TRBD1. This CDR3 contains 14 residues. The trim removed 1 base at V and 3 bases at J, leaving 2 bases unmatched. Looked up from germline, CDR1 is SGHVS and CDR2 is FQNEAQ.

This clone has a single count. The chain combines TRBV29-1 with TRBJ1-2; the match to TRBD1 covers 7 bases. V lost 4 bases, J lost 5 bases, and 4 bases stayed unmatched. Germline V gene lookup returns CDR1 SQVTM and CDR2 ANQGSEA. The CDR3 runs to 12 residues. CDR3 DNA sequence: TGCAGCGTTGCGGGACAGAATTATGGCTACACCTTC. This gives the protein CSVAGQNYGYTF. Looking up the rest from reference TRBV29-1 and TRBJ1-2 gives the full variable domain: SAVISQKPSRDICQRGTSLTIQCQVDSQVTMMFWYRQQPGQSLTLIATANQGSEATYESGFVIDKFPISRPNLTFSTLTVSNMSPEDSSIYLCSVAGQNYGYTFGSGTRLTVV.

The rearrangement links TRBV27 to TRBJ2-3; a possible D gene is TRBD1 (6 bases). CDR1 and CDR2 from the germline V gene are MNHEY and SMNVEV (reference sequence). The CDR3 runs 15 residues. V was trimmed by 6 bases and J by 4 bases, leaving 17 bases between them. The CDR3 loop reads CASRGAQGRPDTQYF. The CDR3 DNA reads TGTGCCAGCAGAGGCGCACAGGGTCGCCCAGATACGCAGTATTTT.

The chain links TRBV5-4 to TRBJ1-1; a weak D match, TRBD1 (5 bases). This CDR3 is built from 15 residues. Trimming took 1 base from V and 10 from J, leaving 20 bases between them. Germline V gene sequence: CDR1 SGHNT, CDR2 YYREEE (reference sequence). The CDR3 is CASSLPRGGERVAFF. CDR3 DNA: TGTGCCAGCAGCTTGCCCCGCGGGGGGGAACGAGTAGCTTTCTTT.

V gene TRBV7-2 combines with J gene TRBJ2-1, with 15 bases aligning to TRBD2. CDR3 size: 17 residues. With 5 bases clipped from V and 5 bases from J, the junction kept 7 bases outside the gene matches. Germline CDR1 SGHTA, CDR2 FQGNSA. The CDR3 region is CASSVGTSGRYHNEQFF. CDR3 in DNA: TGTGCCAGCAGCGTCGGGACTAGCGGGAGGTACCACAATGAGCAGTTCTTC.

The J gene is TRBJ2-1, the V gene TRBV5-1, with D possibly TRBD1 on 5 matching bases. V was cut by 1 base and J by 5 bases, with 13 bases left in between. Germline loops: CDR1 SGHRS, CDR2 YFSETQ. The length of the CDR3 is 15 residues. The CDR3 protein is CASSLSRVANNEQFF. The CDR3 DNA sequence: TGCGCCAGCAGCTTGTCCAGGGTCGCAAACAATGAGCAGTTCTTC.

The chain has TRBV4-1 and TRBJ1-1, with D perhaps TRBD1 (6 bases). The germline V and J ends were trimmed by 1 base and 1 base, with 13 bases remaining between them. CDR3 length: 16 amino acids. Germline CDR1 is MGHRA and CDR2 is YSYEKL. This chain's CDR3 is CASSQVVGQTNTEAFF. CDR3 nucleotides: TGCGCCAGCAGCCAAGTGGTGGGACAAACGAACACTGAAGCTTTCTTT.

The chain employs TRBV4-2 and TRBJ2-7, with 7 positions matching TRBD2. J was trimmed by 2 bases and V by 0 bases; bases with no gene match: 4. Germline V gives CDR1 LGHNA, CDR2 YNFKEQ. The CDR3 covers 15 residues. The CDR3 DNA sequence: TGTGCCAGCAGCCAAGATCGGGAGGTAACCTACGAGCAGTACTTC. Residues: CASSQDREVTYEQYF.

V usage is TRBV19 and J usage is TRBJ1-4, with 8 nucleotides matching TRBD1. J gave up 7 bases and V 3 bases, and 13 bases lay outside the gene matches. In germline, CDR1 is LNHDA, CDR2 SQIVND (reference sequence). The CDR3 covers 17 residues. As DNA, the CDR3 is TGTGCCAGTAGTATCAGAAGGACAGGGTTGTACGCTGAAAAACTGTTTTTT. Encoded protein: CASSIRRTGLYAEKLFF.

The chain links TRBV13 to TRBJ2-5; D call uncertain. Germline values: CDR1 PRHDT, CDR2 FYEKMQ (reference sequence). V shed 0 bases and J shed 3 bases, with 5 bases lying between them. The CDR3 runs to 13 residues. CDR3 region: CASSLGREETQYF. The CDR3 DNA reads as TGTGCCAGCAGCTTAGGACGGGAAGAGACCCAGTACTTC.